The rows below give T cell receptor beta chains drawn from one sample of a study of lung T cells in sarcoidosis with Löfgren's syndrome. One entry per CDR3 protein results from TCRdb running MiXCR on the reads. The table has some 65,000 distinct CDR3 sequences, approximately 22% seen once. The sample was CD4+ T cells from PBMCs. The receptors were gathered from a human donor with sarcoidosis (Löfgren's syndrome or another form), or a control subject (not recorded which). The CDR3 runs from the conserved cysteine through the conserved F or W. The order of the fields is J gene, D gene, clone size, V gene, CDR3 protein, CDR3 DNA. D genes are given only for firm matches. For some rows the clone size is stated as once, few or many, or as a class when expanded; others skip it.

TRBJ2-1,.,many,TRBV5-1,CASSWTESSYNEQFF,TGCGCCAGCAGCTGGACGGAGAGCTCCTACAATGAGCAGTTCTTC
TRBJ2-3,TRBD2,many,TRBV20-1,CSARSSGRTDTQYF,TGCAGTGCTAGATCTAGCGGGAGGACAGATACGCAGTATTTT
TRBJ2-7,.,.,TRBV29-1,CSVSRGGEQYF,TGCAGCGTATCCAGGGGGGGCGAGCAGTACTTC
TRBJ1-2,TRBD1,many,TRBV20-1,CSASKQGDLYGYTF,TGCAGTGCTTCTAAGCAGGGGGACTTGTATGGCTACACCTTC
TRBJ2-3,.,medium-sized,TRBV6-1,CACALGGSTDTQYF,TGTGCCTGTGCCCTGGGGGGCAGCACAGATACGCAGTATTTT
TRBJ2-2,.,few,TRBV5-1,CASSLILLENTGELFF,TGCGCCAGCAGCTTGATTTTGCTGGAGAACACCGGGGAGCTGTTTTTT
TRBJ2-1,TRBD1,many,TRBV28,CASSLTTGSPYNEQFF,TGTGCCAGCAGTTTAACGACAGGGAGCCCCTACAATGAGCAGTTCTTC
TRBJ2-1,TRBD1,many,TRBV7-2,CASSVTGGNEQFF,TGTGCCAGCAGCGTGACAGGGGGCAATGAGCAGTTCTTC
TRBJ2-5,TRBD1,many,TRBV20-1,CSAGKTGKETQYF,TGCAGTGCTGGCAAGACAGGGAAAGAGACCCAGTACTTC
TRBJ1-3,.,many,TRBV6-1,CASTGGAGNTIYF,TGTGCCAGCACGGGAGGGGCTGGAAACACCATATATTTT
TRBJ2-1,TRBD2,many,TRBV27,CASTGYSGTGYNEQFF,TGTGCCAGCACCGGTTATAGCGGGACGGGATACAATGAGCAGTTCTTC
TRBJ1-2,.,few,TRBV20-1,CSTTGGRTTNYGYTF,TGCAGTACAACGGGGGGTCGAACAACTAACTATGGCTACACCTTC
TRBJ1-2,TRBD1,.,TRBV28,CASSLPRGQGYDYTF,TGTGCCAGCAGCCTCCCCAGGGGACAGGGTTACGACTACACCTTC
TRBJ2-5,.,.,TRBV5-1,CASSPTPETQYF,TGCGCCAGCAGCCCCACCCCGGAGACCCAGTACTTC
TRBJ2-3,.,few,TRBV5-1,CASSLDRGGDTQYF,TGCGCCAGCAGCTTGGACAGGGGGGGGGATACGCAGTATTTT
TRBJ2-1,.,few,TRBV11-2,CASRPTGSYNEQFF,TGTGCCAGCAGACCTACAGGCTCCTACAATGAGCAGTTCTTC
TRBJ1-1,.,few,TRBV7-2,CASSLGVAGMNTEAFF,TGTGCCAGCAGCTTAGGTGTGGCAGGGATGAACACTGAAGCTTTCTTT
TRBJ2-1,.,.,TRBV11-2,CASSLTTRNEQFF,TGTGCCAGCAGCTTAACAACTAGGAATGAGCAGTTCTTC
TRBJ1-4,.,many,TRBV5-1,CASSLANGIEKLFF,TGCGCCAGCAGCCTCGCGAATGGAATCGAAAAACTGTTTTTT
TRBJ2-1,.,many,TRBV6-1,CASSRDNEQFF,TGTGCCAGCAGTAGGGACAATGAGCAGTTCTTC
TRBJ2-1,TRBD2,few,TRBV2,CASSERSSGVDEQFF,TGTGCCAGCAGTGAAAGGTCTAGCGGGGTCGATGAGCAGTTCTTC
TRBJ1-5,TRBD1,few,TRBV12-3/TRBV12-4,CASSFPGGNQPQHF,TGTGCCAGCAGTTTCCCAGGGGGAAATCAGCCCCAGCATTTT
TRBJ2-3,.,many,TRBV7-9,CASSSGTGRDTQYF,TGTGCCAGCAGTTCCGGGACTGGAAGAGATACGCAGTATTTT
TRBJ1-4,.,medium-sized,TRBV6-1,CASSPTFPLGEKLFF,TGTGCCAGCAGCCCAACTTTCCCCCTAGGTGAAAAACTGTTTTTT
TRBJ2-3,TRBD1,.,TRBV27,CASSPIPGQAKDTQYF,TGTGCCAGCAGTCCGATTCCGGGACAGGCGAAAGATACGCAGTATTTT
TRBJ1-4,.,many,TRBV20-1,CSAREGTTNEKLFF,TGCAGTGCTAGAGAGGGGACGACTAATGAAAAACTGTTTTTT
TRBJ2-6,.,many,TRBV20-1,CSARGIGANVLTF,TGCAGTGCTCGGGGCATTGGGGCCAACGTCCTGACTTTC
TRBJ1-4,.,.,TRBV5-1,CASSIRGYGATNEKLFF,TGCGCCAGCAGCATCAGGGGATATGGAGCAACTAATGAAAAACTGTTTTTT
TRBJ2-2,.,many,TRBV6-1,CASSEGWGKYTGELFF,TGTGCCAGCAGTGAAGGGTGGGGGAAATACACCGGGGAGCTGTTTTTT
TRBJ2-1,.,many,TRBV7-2,CASSLGTYNEQFF,TGTGCCAGCAGCTTAGGCACCTACAATGAGCAGTTCTTC
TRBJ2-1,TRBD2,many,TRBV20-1,CSARDLWGSGRDNEQFF,TGCAGTGCTAGAGATCTCTGGGGTAGCGGGAGGGACAATGAGCAGTTCTTC
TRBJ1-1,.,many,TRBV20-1,CSARDPRITEAFF,TGCAGTGCTAGAGATCCCAGGATCACTGAAGCTTTCTTT
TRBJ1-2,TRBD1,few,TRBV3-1,CASSQHRGISGYTF,TGTGCCAGCAGCCAACACAGGGGTATTTCTGGCTACACCTTC
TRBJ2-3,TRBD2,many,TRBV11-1,CASRYRSGGSTDTQYF,TGTGCCAGCAGGTACCGGTCGGGAGGGAGCACAGATACGCAGTATTTT
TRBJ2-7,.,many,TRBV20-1,CSAPSSGTYEQYF,TGCAGTGCTCCAAGCTCGGGGACCTACGAGCAGTACTTC
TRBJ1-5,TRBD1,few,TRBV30,CAWSVTGTGANQPQHF,TGTGCCTGGAGTGTAACCGGGACAGGGGCGAATCAGCCCCAGCATTTT
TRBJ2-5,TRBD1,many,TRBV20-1,CSARLPTPGQGSETQYF,TGCAGTGCTAGATTGCCTACTCCGGGACAGGGTAGTGAGACCCAGTACTTC
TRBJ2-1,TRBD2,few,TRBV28,CASRLLAGTYNEQFF,TGTGCCAGCAGACTATTAGCGGGCACTTACAATGAGCAGTTCTTC
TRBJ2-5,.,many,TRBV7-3,CASSLSGPQETQYF,TGTGCCAGCAGCTTAAGCGGTCCCCAAGAGACCCAGTACTTC
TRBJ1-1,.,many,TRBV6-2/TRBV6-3,CASRPEGPNTEAFF,TGTGCCAGCAGGCCCGAGGGCCCAAACACTGAAGCTTTCTTT
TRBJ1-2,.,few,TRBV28,CASSPGGDPNYGYTF,TGTGCCAGCAGCCCAGGTGGGGACCCTAACTATGGCTACACCTTC
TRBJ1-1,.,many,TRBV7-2,CASSLAGPTEAFF,TGTGCCAGCAGCTTAGCCGGGCCCACTGAAGCTTTCTTT
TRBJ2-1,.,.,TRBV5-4,CASSLKGKGRNEQFF,TGTGCCAGCAGCTTAAAGGGGAAAGGACGCAATGAGCAGTTCTTC
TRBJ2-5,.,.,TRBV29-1,CNVCGVGHETQYF,TGCAACGTTTGCGGTGTGGGGCATGAGACCCAGTACTTC
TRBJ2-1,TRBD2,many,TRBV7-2,CASSLGGRSENEQFF,TGTGCCAGCAGCTTAGGCGGGAGGTCGGAAAATGAGCAGTTCTTC
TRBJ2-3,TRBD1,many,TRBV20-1,CSAYTGVLADTQYF,TGCAGTGCCTATACAGGGGTGTTGGCGGATACGCAGTATTTT
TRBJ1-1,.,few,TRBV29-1,CSVEDPWVQNTEAFF,TGCAGCGTTGAAGATCCTTGGGTACAGAACACTGAAGCTTTCTTT
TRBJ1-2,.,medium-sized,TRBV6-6,CASSYSRRDPHIYGYTF,TGTGCCAGCAGTTACTCCCGCAGGGACCCCCATATCTATGGCTACACCTTC